The clone carrying this T cell receptor (beta chain) was counted many times. These data belong to a study of early T cells in non-severe SARS-CoV-2 infection. Individual cDNA molecules each received unique molecular identifiers attached to them. TCRdb recomputed calls from the 5' RACE reads with MiXCR, one row per CDR3 protein. The repertoire includes around 82,000 distinct CDR3 sequences, approximately 14% of them detected once, and approximately 0.5% sits in the top ten. The receptor's source is an adult who was a healthcare worker with PCR-confirmed SARS-CoV-2 infection or an uninfected control (not recorded which). Sequencing used whole blood.

The CDR3 spells CASRLADQETQYF. The CDR3 bases are TGCGCCAGCAGATTAGCGGACCAAGAGACCCAGTACTTC. The J gene is TRBJ2-5, the V gene TRBV10-1; a possible D gene is TRBD2 (6 bases). The V gene lost 6 bases and the J gene lost 0 bases, with 8 bases spanning the gap. Germline V CDR1 and CDR2: WNHNN, SYGVQD (reference sequence). CDR3 length equals 13 residues.